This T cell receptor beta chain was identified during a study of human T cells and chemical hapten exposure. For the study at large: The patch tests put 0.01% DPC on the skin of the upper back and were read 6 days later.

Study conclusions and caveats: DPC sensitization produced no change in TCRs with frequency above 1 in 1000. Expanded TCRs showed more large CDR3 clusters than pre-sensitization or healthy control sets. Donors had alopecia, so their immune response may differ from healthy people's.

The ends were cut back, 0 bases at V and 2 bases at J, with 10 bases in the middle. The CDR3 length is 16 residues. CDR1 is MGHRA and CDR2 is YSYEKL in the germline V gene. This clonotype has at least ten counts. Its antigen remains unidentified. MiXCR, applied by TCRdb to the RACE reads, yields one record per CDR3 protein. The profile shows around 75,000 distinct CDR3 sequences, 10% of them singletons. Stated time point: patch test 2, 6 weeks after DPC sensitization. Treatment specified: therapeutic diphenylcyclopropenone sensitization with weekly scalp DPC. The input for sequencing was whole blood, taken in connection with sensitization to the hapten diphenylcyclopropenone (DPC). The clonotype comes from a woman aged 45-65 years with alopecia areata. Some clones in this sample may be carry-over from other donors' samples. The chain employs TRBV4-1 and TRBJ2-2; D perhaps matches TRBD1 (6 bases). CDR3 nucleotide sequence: TGCGCCAGCAGCCAAGATACGGGACAAAACACCGGGGAGCTGTTTTTT. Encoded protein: CASSQDTGQNTGELFF.